This TCR beta chain was found in a study of cytomegalovirus exposure and HLA in healthy donors. Study-level background: From HLA-typed donors, an early data release held 70 million to 100 million unique TCRs. The study placed around 85% of its 350 to 400 genotyped donors in the Caucasian-associated ancestry cluster. Whole-study findings and limits: In a later analysis, TCR beta V- and J-gene trimming showed a link to a missense DCLRE1C variant. Listed as cytomegalovirus-associated were more than 150 TCR beta chains.

It was with 60 Vbeta and 13 Jbeta primers that the PCR ran. Sequencing was performed with immunoSEQ multiplex PCR; in TCRdb, only in-frame clones are kept and a portion is missing. The sample holds tens of thousands of clones, roughly 80% seen once. From germline, CDR1 is MNHNS and CDR2 SASEGT. Trimming took 1 base from V and 0 from J; bases not matched to a gene: 3. This CDR3 is 15 amino acids long. This clone appeared a few times. Antigen unknown. Sequencing input: PBMCs. The V call is TRBV6-1, the J call TRBJ2-7, with 7 bases matching TRBD1. This clonotype was sampled from a woman aged 40 to 49 in good health and CMV-seropositive. The chain's CDR3 is CASSEEGGSSYEQYF. CDR3 DNA sequence: TGTGCCAGCAGTGAAGAAGGGGGCTCCTCCTACGAGCAGTACTTC.